The entry that follows covers one TCR beta chain sequence. This entry comes from a study of blood T cell repertoires in COVID-19. At the level of the study: Material from acute and convalescent COVID-19 was sourced from the United States, Italy and Spain.

Original handling: By means of reference gene primer amplification, nucleated cell counts were estimated. The method was immunoSEQ multiplex PCR; TCRdb's version includes in-frame clones alone and lacks a portion of them. The V and J calls and the clone size are those of that table, but D and trimming were determined from the DNA. The sample has roughly 120,000 clones, less than 90% seen once; the top ten hold over 2%. Germline CDR1 reads KGHDR; CDR2 reads SFDVKD. The CDR3 runs to 15 residues. V shed 4 bases and J shed 2 bases, with 10 bases lying between them. Source material: peripheral blood. The rearrangement links TRBV24-1 to TRBJ1-4, with D possibly TRBD1 on 6 matching bases. The source of this sequence is a man younger than 45 with acute or convalescent COVID-19. The CDR3 nucleotides are TGTGCCACCAGTGAATACCAGGGGACTAATGAAAAACTGTTTTTT. It translates to CATSEYQGTNEKLFF.